The next 2 T cell receptor beta chains were all read from a single sample in a study of blood T cell repertoires in COVID-19. Repertoires were generated with immunoSEQ multiplex PCR, while TCRdb's copy carries only in-frame clones and drops some. The repertoire holds some 58,000 clones, with 88% as singletons. What was sequenced was peripheral blood. The receptors stem from a human donor in a cohort sampled during active COVID-19.

This chain connects TRBV10-2 to TRBJ2-7; tentatively, D is TRBD2 (6 bases). Germline V gene lookup returns CDR1 WSHSY and CDR2 SAAADI. V was cut by 1 base and J by 0 bases, with 13 bases left in between. The CDR3 length is 16 residues. CDR3 bases: TGCGCCAGCAGTGAGTTAATCGGGAGCCCCTCCTACGAGCAGTACTTC. Translating it yields CASSELIGSPSYEQYF.

The rearrangement uses TRBV11-2 and TRBJ2-7, with D possibly matching TRBD1 (7 bases). CDR3 size: 14 residues. Deletions cut 0 bases from V and 8 bases from J, with 14 bases between. Germline CDR1 and CDR2: SGHAT and FQNNGV. The CDR3 loop is CASSLDGRTGKQYF. In nucleotides, the CDR3 is TGTGCCAGCAGCTTAGATGGGAGGACAGGCAAGCAGTACTTC.